The clone carrying this T cell receptor beta chain has just a few counts. Its antigen is not identified. Germline V lookup: CDR1 GTSNPN, CDR2 SVGIG (reference sequence). The ends were cut back, 1 base at V and 0 bases at J, with 13 bases in the middle. The CDR3 sequence is 16 residues long. The data derive from a study of cytomegalovirus exposure and HLA in healthy donors. Study outcomes and limitations: The majority of TCR sequences were rare, yet some public TCRs appeared in many donors.

The PCR ran on 60 Vbeta and 13 Jbeta primers. Profiled with immunoSEQ multiplex PCR; TCRdb holds only in-frame clones, not every one. The sample shows more than 80,000 clones, 70% to 85% of them seen only once. The specimen was PBMCs. The chain links TRBV30 to TRBJ1-3; D is unresolved. The sequence was obtained from a boy aged 10-17 years in good health and CMV-seronegative. The CDR3: CAWSDWAANSGNTIYF. For the CDR3, the DNA is TGTGCCTGGAGTGACTGGGCAGCCAACTCTGGAAACACCATATATTTT.